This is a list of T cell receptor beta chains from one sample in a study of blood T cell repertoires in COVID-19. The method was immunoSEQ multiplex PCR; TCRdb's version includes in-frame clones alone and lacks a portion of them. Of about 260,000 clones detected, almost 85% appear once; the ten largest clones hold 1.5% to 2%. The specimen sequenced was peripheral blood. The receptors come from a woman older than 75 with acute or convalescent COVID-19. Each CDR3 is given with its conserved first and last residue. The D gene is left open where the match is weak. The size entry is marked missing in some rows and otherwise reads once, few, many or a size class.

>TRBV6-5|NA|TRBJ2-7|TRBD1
TGTGCCAGCAGCCCCCTGGCAGGGGGCAGCGACGAGCAGTACTTC
CASSPLAGGSDEQYF
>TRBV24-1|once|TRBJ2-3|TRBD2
TGTGCCACCAGTGTAGCGGGGGACACAGATACGCAGTATTTT
CATSVAGDTDTQYF
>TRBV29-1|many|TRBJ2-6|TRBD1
TGCAGCGTGGGGACAGGCGAGTCTGGGGCCAACGTCCTGACTTTC
CSVGTGESGANVLTF
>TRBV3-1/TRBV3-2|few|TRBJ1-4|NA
TGTGCCAGCAGCCAAGATTCGCCGGGTCGCGGGGGGAAACTGTTTTTT
CASSQDSPGRGGKLFF
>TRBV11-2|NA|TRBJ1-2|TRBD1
TGTGCCAGCAGCTCCCTGGTCGGGACAGGGACCGGCTACACCTTC
CASSSLVGTGTGYTF
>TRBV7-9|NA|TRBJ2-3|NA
TGTGCCAGCAGCTTTGCTATGGGCCGGCCCACAGATACGCAGTATTTT
CASSFAMGRPTDTQYF
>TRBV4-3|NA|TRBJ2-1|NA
TGCGCCAGCAGCCAAGAGTCTTGGGAGGCCCTATACAATGAGCAGTTCTTC
CASSQESWEALYNEQFF
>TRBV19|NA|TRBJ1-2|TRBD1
TGTGCCAGTCTTCTCCCGGGACAGGGAGCAAACTATGGCTACACCTTC
CASLLPGQGANYGYTF
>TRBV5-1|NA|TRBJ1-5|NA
TGCGCCAGCAGCTTGGGACCCAGGGAGGACAATCAGCCCCAGCATTTT
CASSLGPREDNQPQHF
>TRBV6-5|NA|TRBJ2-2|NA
TGTGCCAGCACTTGGGAGCCCCCCGGGGAGCTGTTTTTT
CASTWEPPGELFF
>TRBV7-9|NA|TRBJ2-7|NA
TGTGCCAGCAGCTCCGGGCCGGGGGGCCCCTACGAGCAGTACTTC
CASSSGPGGPYEQYF
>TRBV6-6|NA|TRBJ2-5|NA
TGTGCCAGCAGTTACTCGACTAGTCGTGGGCAAGAGACCCAGTACTTC
CASSYSTSRGQETQYF
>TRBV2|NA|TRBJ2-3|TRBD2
TGTGCCAGCAGTGGCATAGCGGGGAGCACAGATACGCAGTATTTT
CASSGIAGSTDTQYF
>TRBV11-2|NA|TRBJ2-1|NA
TGTGCCAGCAGCCCTAGTATACACAATGAGCAGTTCTTC
CASSPSIHNEQFF
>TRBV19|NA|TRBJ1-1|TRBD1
TGTGCCAGTAGTATAACAGGGGCGCTCTACACTGAAGCTTTCTTT
CASSITGALYTEAFF
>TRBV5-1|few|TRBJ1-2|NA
TGCGCCAGCAGCCCGAGTATGCCAGGGAACTATGGCTACACCTTC
CASSPSMPGNYGYTF
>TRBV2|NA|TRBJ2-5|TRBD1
TGTGCCAGCAGCGGGACAGGGATCGTCAAGACCCAGTACTTC
CASSGTGIVKTQYF
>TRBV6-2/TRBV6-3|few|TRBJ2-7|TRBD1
TGTGCCAGCACCCCTAAGGCTACAGGGGGTTACGAGCAGTACTTC
CASTPKATGGYEQYF
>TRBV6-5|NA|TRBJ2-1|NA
TGTGCCAGCAGCACACAGGGTTATGAGCAGTTCTTC
CASSTQGYEQFF
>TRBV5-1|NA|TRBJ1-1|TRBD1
TGCGCCAGCAGCTTGGCTACAGGGGTAACTACACACACTGAAGCTTTCTTT
CASSLATGVTTHTEAFF
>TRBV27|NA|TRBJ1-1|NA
TGTGCCAGCAGCTCCATGGGGTGGGGGGCTGAAGCTTTCTTT
CASSSMGWGAEAFF
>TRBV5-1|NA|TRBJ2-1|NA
TGCGCCAGCAGCTTGTACGCAGGGGCGGACAATGAGCAGTTCTTC
CASSLYAGADNEQFF
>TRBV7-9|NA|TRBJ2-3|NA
TGTGCCAGCAGCTTAGCGGCACTAGCTAGCACAGATACGCAGTATTTT
CASSLAALASTDTQYF
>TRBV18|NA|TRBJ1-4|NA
TGTGCCAGCTCACTTCGGAGGGCAGGGCGAGAGGAAAAACTGTTTTTT
CASSLRRAGREEKLFF
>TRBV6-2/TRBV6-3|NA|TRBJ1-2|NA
TGTGCCAGCAGTAAGTCCTACAGGGTGGGCCTCGCTAACTATGGCTACACCTTC
CASSKSYRVGLANYGYTF
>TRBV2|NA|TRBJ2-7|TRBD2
TGTGCCAGCAGTATCGGAGGGACTAGCGGGGCCTACGAGCAGTACTTC
CASSIGGTSGAYEQYF
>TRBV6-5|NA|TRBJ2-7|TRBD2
TGTGCCAGCAGTACTAGCGGGAGTATCTACGAGCAGTACTTC
CASSTSGSIYEQYF
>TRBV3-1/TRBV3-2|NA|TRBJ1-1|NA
TGTGCCAGCAGCCAACGGGTGCGGGGATGGACTGAAGCTTTCTTT
CASSQRVRGWTEAFF
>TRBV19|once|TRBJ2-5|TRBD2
TGTGCCAGTAGTATTGGGCTAGCGGGGTTAAAAGAGACCCAGTACTTC
CASSIGLAGLKETQYF
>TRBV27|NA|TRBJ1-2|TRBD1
TGTGCCAGCAGTCGGACAGGGGGCAGCTATGGCTACACCTTC
CASSRTGGSYGYTF
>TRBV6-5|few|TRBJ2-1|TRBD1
TGTGCCAGCAGTCTACAGGGGGCGTTTAACAATGAGCAGTTCTTC
CASSLQGAFNNEQFF
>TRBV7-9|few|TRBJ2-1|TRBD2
TGTGCCAGCAGCCAAGCCCTTAGCGGGAGCAATGAGCAGTTCTTC
CASSQALSGSNEQFF
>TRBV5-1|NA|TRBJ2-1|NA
TGCGCCAGCAGCTTAGGGACTCCGTCCTACAATGAGCAGTTCTTC
CASSLGTPSYNEQFF